This entry features one T cell receptor beta chain sequence. The sample originates from a study of shared T cell receptors in the human thymus. Germline V gene lookup returns CDR1 SGHRS and CDR2 YFSETQ. The CDR3 spans 16 residues. V trimming: 6 bases; J trimming: 3 bases; junction bases outside the gene matches: 10. Sequencing used immunoSEQ multiplex PCR; TCRdb keeps in-frame clones, though not all of them. The table has 700,000 to 750,000 clones, 80% to 90% seen once. The sample was also linked to a second study, of human thymus T cells. This second report adds: Healthy Finnish infants having corrective surgery for congenital heart defects served as donors. It was from resections taken during corrective heart surgery that the thymus tissue came. The authors found apparently biased V and J gene usage in thymic and blood repertoires. Unrelated individuals were reported by related research to share highly overlapping thymic repertoires.

The chain employs TRBV5-1 and TRBJ2-5; 11 bases match TRBD2. This receptor was identified in a girl less than two years old with a congenital heart defect. The sequencing input was thymocytes. CDR3 sequence reads: CASMPGLAEIKETQYF. The CDR3 coding sequence is TGCGCCAGCATGCCGGGACTAGCGGAGATCAAAGAGACCCAGTACTTC.